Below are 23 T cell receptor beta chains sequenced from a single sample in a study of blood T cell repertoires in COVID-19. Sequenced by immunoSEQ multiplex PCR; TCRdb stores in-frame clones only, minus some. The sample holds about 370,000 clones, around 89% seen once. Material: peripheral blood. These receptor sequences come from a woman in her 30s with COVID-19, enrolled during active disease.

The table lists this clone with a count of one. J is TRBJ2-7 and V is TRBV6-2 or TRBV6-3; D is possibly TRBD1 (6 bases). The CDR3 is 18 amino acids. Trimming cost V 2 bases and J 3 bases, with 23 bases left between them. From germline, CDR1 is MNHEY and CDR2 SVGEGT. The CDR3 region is CASSYPRTALGDFYEQYF. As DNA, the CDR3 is TGTGCCAGCAGTTACCCCCGGACAGCCCTGGGGGATTTCTACGAGCAGTACTTC.

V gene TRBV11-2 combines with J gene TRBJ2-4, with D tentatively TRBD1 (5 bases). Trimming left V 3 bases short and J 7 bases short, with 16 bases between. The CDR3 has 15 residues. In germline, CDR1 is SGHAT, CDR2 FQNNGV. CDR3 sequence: CASSFRAGLTNIQYF. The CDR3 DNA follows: TGTGCCAGCAGCTTCAGGGCAGGGCTGACGAACATTCAGTACTTC.

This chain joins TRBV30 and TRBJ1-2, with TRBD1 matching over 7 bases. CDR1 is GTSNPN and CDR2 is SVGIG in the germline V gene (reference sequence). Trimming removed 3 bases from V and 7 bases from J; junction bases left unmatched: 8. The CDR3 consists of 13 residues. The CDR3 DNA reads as TGTGCCTGGAGCGAAACAGGGGTGGGTGGCTACACCTTC. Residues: CAWSETGVGGYTF.

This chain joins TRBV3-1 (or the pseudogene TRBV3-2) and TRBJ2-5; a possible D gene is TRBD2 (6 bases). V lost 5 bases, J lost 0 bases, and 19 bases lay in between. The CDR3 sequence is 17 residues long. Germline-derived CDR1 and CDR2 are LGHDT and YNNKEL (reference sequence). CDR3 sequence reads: CASSDGTRGGDQETQYF. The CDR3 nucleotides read TGTGCCAGCAGCGACGGGACTCGTGGCGGGGACCAAGAGACCCAGTACTTC.

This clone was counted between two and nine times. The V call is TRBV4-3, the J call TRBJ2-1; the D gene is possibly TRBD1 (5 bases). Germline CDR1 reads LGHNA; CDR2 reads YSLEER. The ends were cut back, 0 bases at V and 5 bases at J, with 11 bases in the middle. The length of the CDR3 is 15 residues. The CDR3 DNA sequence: TGCGCCAGCAGCCAAGATCAGGGCCACCACAATGAGCAGTTCTTC. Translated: CASSQDQGHHNEQFF.

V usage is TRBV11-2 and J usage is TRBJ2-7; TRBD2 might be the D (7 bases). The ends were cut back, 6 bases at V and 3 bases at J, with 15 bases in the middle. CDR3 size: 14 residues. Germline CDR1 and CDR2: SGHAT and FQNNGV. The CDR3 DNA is TGTGCCAGCAGGGCCTGGGGGGGCGTCTACGAGCAGTACTTC. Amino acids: CASRAWGGVYEQYF.

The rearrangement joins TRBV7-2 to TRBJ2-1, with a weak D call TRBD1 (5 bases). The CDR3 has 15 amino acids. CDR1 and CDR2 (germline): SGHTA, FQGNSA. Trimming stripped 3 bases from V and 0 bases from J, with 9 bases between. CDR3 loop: CASSLARGSYNEQFF. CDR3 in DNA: TGTGCCAGCAGCTTGGCAAGGGGCTCCTACAATGAGCAGTTCTTC.

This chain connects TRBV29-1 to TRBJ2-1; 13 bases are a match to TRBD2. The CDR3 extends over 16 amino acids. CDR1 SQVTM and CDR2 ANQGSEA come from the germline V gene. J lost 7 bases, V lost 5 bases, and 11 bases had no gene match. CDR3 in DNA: TGCAGCGTTTCGAGGACTAGCGGGAGTATAGGAAATGAGCAGTTCTTC. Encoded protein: CSVSRTSGSIGNEQFF.

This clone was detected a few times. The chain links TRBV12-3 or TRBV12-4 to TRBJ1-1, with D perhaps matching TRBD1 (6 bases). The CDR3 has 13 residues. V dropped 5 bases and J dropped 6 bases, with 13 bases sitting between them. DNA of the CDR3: TGTGCCAGCAGTGAACAGGGTGCTGCTGAAGCTTTCTTT. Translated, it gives CASSEQGAAEAFF.

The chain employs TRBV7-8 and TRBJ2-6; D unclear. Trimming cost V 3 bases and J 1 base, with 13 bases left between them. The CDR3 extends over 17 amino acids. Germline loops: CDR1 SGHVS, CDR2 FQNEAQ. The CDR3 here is CASSFSLSGSGANVLTF. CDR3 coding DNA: TGTGCCAGCAGCTTTTCCCTCTCAGGTTCTGGGGCCAACGTCCTGACTTTC.

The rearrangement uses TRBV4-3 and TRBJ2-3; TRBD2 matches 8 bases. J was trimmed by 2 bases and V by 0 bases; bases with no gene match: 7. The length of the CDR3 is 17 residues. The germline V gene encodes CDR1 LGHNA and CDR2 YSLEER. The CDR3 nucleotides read TGCGCCAGCAGCCAAGATGGTACGGGGGGGGTCACAGATACGCAGTATTTT. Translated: CASSQDGTGGVTDTQYF.

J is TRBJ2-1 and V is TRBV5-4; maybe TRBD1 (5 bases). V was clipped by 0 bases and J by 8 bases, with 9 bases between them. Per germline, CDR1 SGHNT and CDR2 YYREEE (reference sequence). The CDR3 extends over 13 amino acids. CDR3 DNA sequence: TGTGCCAGCAGCTTGGCCCAGGGCTATGAGCAGTTCTTC. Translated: CASSLAQGYEQFF.

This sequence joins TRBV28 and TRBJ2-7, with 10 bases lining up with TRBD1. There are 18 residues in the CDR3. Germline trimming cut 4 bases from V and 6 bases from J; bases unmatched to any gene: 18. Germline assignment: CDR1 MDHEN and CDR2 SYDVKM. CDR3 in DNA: TGTGCCAGCAGTTATGGACAGGGGGGAATTTCTCCTACGGGCGAGCAGTACTTC. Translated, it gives CASSYGQGGISPTGEQYF.

The CDR3 DNA is TGTGCCAGCAGTTACGGGAGGGTTTATGGCTACACCTTC. This translates into CASSYGRVYGYTF. The gene calls are TRBV6-5 and TRBJ1-2; unclear D gene. The germline V gene encodes CDR1 MNHEY and CDR2 SVGAGI. Trimming cost V 2 bases and J 5 bases, with 9 bases left between them. This CDR3 comprises 13 residues.

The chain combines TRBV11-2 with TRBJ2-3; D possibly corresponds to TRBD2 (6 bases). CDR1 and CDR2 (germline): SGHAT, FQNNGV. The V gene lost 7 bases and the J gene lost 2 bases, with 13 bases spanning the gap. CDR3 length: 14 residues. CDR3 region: CASTRGTTTDTQYF. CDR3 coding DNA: TGTGCCAGCACCCGGGGGACCACCACAGATACGCAGTATTTT. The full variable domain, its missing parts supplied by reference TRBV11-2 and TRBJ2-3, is EAGVAQSPRYKIIEKRQSVAFWCNPISGHATLYWYQQILGQGPKLLIQFQNNGVVDDSQLPKDRFSAERLKGVDSTLKIQPAKLEDSAVYLCASTRGTTTDTQYFGPGTRLTVL.

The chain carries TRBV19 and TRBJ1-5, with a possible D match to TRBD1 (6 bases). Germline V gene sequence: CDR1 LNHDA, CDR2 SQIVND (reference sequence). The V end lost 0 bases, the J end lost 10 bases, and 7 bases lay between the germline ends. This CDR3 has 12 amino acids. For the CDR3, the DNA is TGTGCCAGTAGTATAGAAGGGACACCCCAGCATTTT. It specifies CASSIEGTPQHF.

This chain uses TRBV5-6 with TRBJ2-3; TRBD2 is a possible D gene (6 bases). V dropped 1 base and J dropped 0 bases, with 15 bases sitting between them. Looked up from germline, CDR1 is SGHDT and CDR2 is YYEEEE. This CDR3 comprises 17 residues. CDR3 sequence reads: CASSLLAGTSSTDTQYF. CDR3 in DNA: TGTGCCAGCAGCTTGCTCGCGGGGACGTCTAGCACAGATACGCAGTATTTT.

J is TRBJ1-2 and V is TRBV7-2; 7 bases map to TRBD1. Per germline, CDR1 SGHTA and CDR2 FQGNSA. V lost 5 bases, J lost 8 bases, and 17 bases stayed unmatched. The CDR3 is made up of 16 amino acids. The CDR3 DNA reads TGTGCCAGCAGCCCAGGGGGTTCCAGGGTGATTGAAGGCTACACCTTC. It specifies CASSPGGSRVIEGYTF.

The CDR3 loop is CASSQEQGWNIQYF. CDR3 bases: TGCGCCAGCAGCCAAGAACAGGGTTGGAACATTCAGTACTTC. V usage is TRBV4-3 and J usage is TRBJ2-4, with D possibly TRBD1 on 6 matching bases. V was cut by 0 bases and J by 7 bases, with 10 bases left in between. This CDR3 has 14 amino acids. Germline CDR1 is LGHNA and CDR2 is YSLEER.

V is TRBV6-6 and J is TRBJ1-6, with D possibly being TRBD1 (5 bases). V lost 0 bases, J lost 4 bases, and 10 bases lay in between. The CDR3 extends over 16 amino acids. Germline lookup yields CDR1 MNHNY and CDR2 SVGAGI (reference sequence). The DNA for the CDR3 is TGTGCCAGCAGTTACTCCGGGGGAACTTATAATTCACCCCTCCACTTT. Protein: CASSYSGGTYNSPLHF.

Here the CDR3 reads CASSPGLAGGETQYF. In nucleotides, the CDR3 is TGTGCCAGCAGCCCTGGACTAGCGGGGGGAGAGACCCAGTACTTC. The gene calls are TRBV7-6 and TRBJ2-5, with 14 bases identical to TRBD2. Germline CDR1 reads SGHVS; CDR2 reads FNYEAQ. The junction had 3 bases not matched to a gene; V was cut back by 5 bases and J by 4 bases. The CDR3 spans 15 residues.

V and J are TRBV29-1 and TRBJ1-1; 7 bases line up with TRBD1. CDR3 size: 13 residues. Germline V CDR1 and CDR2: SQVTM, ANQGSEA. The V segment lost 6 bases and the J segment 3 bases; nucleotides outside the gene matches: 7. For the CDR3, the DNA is TGCAGCGTCATTACAGGGGATCACACTGAAGCTTTCTTT. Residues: CSVITGDHTEAFF.

CDR3 sequence: CASSLGGLDEQYF. CDR3 coding DNA: TGTGCCAGCAGCTTAGGGGGGCTCGACGAGCAGTACTTC. The chain has TRBV7-9 and TRBJ2-7; perhaps TRBD1 as D (6 bases). This CDR3 region has 13 residues. Germline CDR1 and CDR2: SEHNR and FQNEAQ (reference sequence). Deletions cut 1 base from V and 5 bases from J, with 9 bases between.